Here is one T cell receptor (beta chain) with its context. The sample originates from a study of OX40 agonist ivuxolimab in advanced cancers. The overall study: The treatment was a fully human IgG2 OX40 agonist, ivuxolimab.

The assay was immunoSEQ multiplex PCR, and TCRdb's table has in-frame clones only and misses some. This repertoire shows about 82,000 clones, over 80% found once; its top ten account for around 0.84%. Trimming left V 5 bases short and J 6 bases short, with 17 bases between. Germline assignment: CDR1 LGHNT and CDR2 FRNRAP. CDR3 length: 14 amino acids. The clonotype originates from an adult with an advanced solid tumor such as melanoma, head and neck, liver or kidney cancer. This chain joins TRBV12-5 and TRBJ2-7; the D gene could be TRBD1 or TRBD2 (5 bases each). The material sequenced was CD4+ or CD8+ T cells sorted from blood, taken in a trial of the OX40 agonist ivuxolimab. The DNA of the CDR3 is TGTGCTAGTGGTATAGGGACGTCGGTGCGCGAGCAGTACTTC. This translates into CASGIGTSVREQYF.